These 21 T cell receptor beta chains came from one sample sequenced in a study of spatial heterogeneity in lung cancer. Time point specified: blood at routine non-recurrence follow-up after resection. No cell sorting; template was whole RNA from tumor, lung tissue or PBMC. TCRdb independently ran MiXCR on the 5' RACE reads; one entry per CDR3 protein. The data contain roughly 120,000 distinct CDR3 sequences, 12% of them seen just once; the ten biggest clones take up about 15%. Sequences were derived from PBMCs, sampled at follow-up. These receptors originate from a male donor with early-stage non-small cell lung cancer.

This clonotype was detected ten times or more. The chain is built from TRBV5-1 and TRBJ2-7; D may match TRBD1 or TRBD2 (5 bases each). Looked up from germline, CDR1 is SGHRS and CDR2 is YFSETQ. Trimming took 3 bases from V and 2 from J, leaving 9 bases between them. This CDR3 is built from 13 residues. Here the CDR3 reads CASSSRGAYEQYF. The CDR3 DNA follows: TGCGCCAGCAGCTCTAGGGGAGCCTACGAGCAGTACTTC.

This clonotype was recorded at least ten times. The chain uses TRBV7-9 and TRBJ2-3; D is uncertain. Germline values: CDR1 SEHNR, CDR2 FQNEAQ (reference sequence). There are 15 residues in the CDR3. V lost 5 bases and J lost 0, with 12 bases in between. CDR3 sequence reads: CASSPGSASTDTQYF. CDR3 nucleotides: TGTGCCAGCAGCCCGGGCTCGGCTAGCACAGATACGCAGTATTTT.

This clonotype was seen many times. The chain employs TRBV20-1 and TRBJ2-4; D call uncertain. Germline values: CDR1 DFQATT, CDR2 SNEGSKA (reference sequence). Trimming removed 2 bases at V and 0 bases at J, with 17 bases between. The CDR3 spans 17 residues. The CDR3 DNA sequence: TGCAGTGCTAGAATGCCCGGGCCATCGATAGCCAAAAACATTCAGTACTTC. Protein sequence: CSARMPGPSIAKNIQYF.

This clonotype was observed at least ten times. CDR3 in amino acids: CASSYIGTGVYGYTF. CDR3 sequence (DNA): TGTGCCAGCAGTTACATCGGGACAGGCGTCTATGGCTACACCTTC. This chain links TRBV6-5 with TRBJ1-2; 8 positions agree with TRBD1. Looked up from germline, CDR1 is MNHEY and CDR2 is SVGAGI. Germline trimming cut 2 bases from V and 4 bases from J; bases unmatched to any gene: 6. The length of the CDR3 is 15 residues.

This clonotype has a handful of counts. The chain uses TRBV15 and TRBJ1-5; 7 bases are shared with TRBD1. The CDR3 contains 14 residues. V gave up 3 bases and J gave up 3 bases; unmatched junction bases: 2. The V gene's germline CDR1 is LNHNV and CDR2 YYDKDF (reference sequence). CDR3 DNA: TGTGCCACCAGCAGTGGACAGGTCAATCAGCCCCAGCATTTT. Translation: CATSSGQVNQPQHF.

This clonotype has only a few counts. V usage is TRBV11-3 and J usage is TRBJ1-1, with D possibly being TRBD1 (6 bases). Germline-derived CDR1 and CDR2 are SGHNT and YENEEA. The V and J ends lost 5 bases and 6 bases respectively, with 10 bases between them. This CDR3 spans 12 amino acids. CDR3 in DNA: TGTGCCAGCAGCCGGGGACACGCTGAAGCTTTCTTT. Protein product: CASSRGHAEAFF.

The genes are TRBV4-2 and TRBJ1-3, with 7 bases identical to TRBD1. Per germline, CDR1 LGHNA and CDR2 YNFKEQ. The CDR3 has 18 residues. Losses at the gene ends were 0 bases for V and 0 bases for J; bases not matched to a gene: 8. The DNA of the CDR3 is TGTGCCAGCAGCCAAGAGATCTATAACAGGGGCTCTGGAAACACCATATATTTT. This codes for CASSQEIYNRGSGNTIYF.

This chain uses TRBV18 with TRBJ2-5; D uncertain. V lost 3 bases to trimming and J lost 5 bases, with 10 bases between them. The CDR3 spans 13 residues. Germline loops: CDR1 KGHSH, CDR2 LQKENI. The CDR3 reads CASSPQRSETQYF. As DNA, the CDR3 is TGTGCCAGCTCACCCCAACGAAGCGAGACCCAGTACTTC. The full variable domain, with the rest looked up from reference TRBV18 and TRBJ2-5, is NAGVMQNPRHLVRRRGQEARLRCSPMKGHSHVYWYRQLPEEGLKFMVYLQKENIIDESGMPKERFSAEFPKEGPSILRIQQVVRGDSAAYFCASSPQRSETQYFGPGTRLLVL.

In this sample, this clonotype turned up many times. The chain combines TRBV27 with TRBJ1-6; D is undetermined. Per germline, CDR1 MNHEY and CDR2 SMNVEV (reference sequence). This CDR3 has 16 residues. V was pared by 5 bases and J by 0 bases, with 11 bases between. CDR3 nucleotides: TGTGCCAGCAGTCCACAGCCGCGCTCCTATAATTCACCCCTCCACTTT. This encodes CASSPQPRSYNSPLHF.

In its sample, this clonotype was seen many times. The gene calls are TRBV28 and TRBJ2-5; possible D gene TRBD2, 5 bases. CDR1 and CDR2 from the germline V gene are MDHEN and SYDVKM. This CDR3 contains 11 residues. V was shortened by 2 bases and J by 9 bases, with 7 bases between the two germline ends. CDR3 residues: CASSLVGAQYF. The CDR3 DNA sequence: TGTGCCAGCAGTTTAGTCGGGGCCCAGTACTTC.

This clonotype was observed at least ten times. The chain uses TRBV12-3 or TRBV12-4 and TRBJ2-5, with 7 bases that match TRBD1. This CDR3 comprises 14 residues. Trimming cost V 2 bases and J 7 bases; bases outside gene matches: 7. CDR3 bases: TGTGCCAGCAGTTTAACCGACAGGGTGGGGACCCAGTACTTC. Protein sequence: CASSLTDRVGTQYF.

This clonotype has a handful of counts. The chain employs TRBV19 and TRBJ2-3, with 10 bases fitting TRBD1. Trimming cost V 5 bases and J 2 bases; bases outside gene matches: 10. Per the germline V gene, CDR1 is LNHDA and CDR2 is SQIVND (reference sequence). CDR3 length: 17 residues. As DNA, the CDR3 is TGTGCCAGTAGTCCTAGGGACAGGGGAATATCCACAGATACGCAGTATTTT. Its translation is CASSPRDRGISTDTQYF. Using reference TRBV19 and TRBJ2-3 for the parts outside the CDR3, the full variable domain is DGGITQSPKYLFRKEGQNVTLSCEQNLNHDAMYWYRQDPGQGLRLIYYSQIVNDFQKGDIAEGYSVSREKKESFPLTVTSAQKNPTAFYLCASSPRDRGISTDTQYFGPGTRLTVL.

This clonotype was counted at least ten times. The genes are TRBV9 and TRBJ1-4; possible D gene TRBD1, 6 bases. This CDR3 is 16 amino acids long. V lost 0 bases and J 8 bases, leaving 17 bases between the germline ends. From germline, CDR1 is SGDLS and CDR2 YYNGEE. DNA of the CDR3: TGTGCCAGCAGCGTAGGGGGGCGGTACGGCCTGGAAAAACTGTTTTTT. It is translated as CASSVGGRYGLEKLFF.

This clonotype came up many times. This chain links TRBV9 with TRBJ1-6; maybe TRBD1 (6 bases). Germline V gives CDR1 SGDLS, CDR2 YYNGEE. This CDR3 has 14 residues. Deletions cut 0 bases from V and 7 bases from J, with 8 bases between. The CDR3 DNA is TGTGCCAGCAGCGTAGAGGGACAAAATTCACCCCTCCACTTT. This gives the protein CASSVEGQNSPLHF.

This clonotype was seen ten or more times. The CDR3 DNA reads as TGCAGTGCTAGTAGGGGACAGGGATACAATGAGCAGTTCTTC. Translated: CSASRGQGYNEQFF. The genes are TRBV20-1 and TRBJ2-1; 9 bases match TRBD1. Per the germline V gene, CDR1 is DFQATT and CDR2 is SNEGSKA (reference sequence). The CDR3 runs to 14 residues. The V and J ends lost 3 bases and 4 bases, in that order; junction bases with no gene match: 4.

This clonotype was recorded a few times. The gene calls are TRBV6-2 or TRBV6-3 and TRBJ2-2; 8 nucleotides agree with TRBD2. Germline V gene data show CDR1 as MNHEY and CDR2 as SVGEGT. The CDR3 consists of 14 residues. J gave up 5 bases and V 6 bases, and 5 bases lay outside the gene matches. CDR3 sequence (DNA): TGTGCCAGCAGCGGGACTAGAGGGACCGGGGAGCTGTTTTTT. This translates into CASSGTRGTGELFF.

The chain uses TRBV10-1 and TRBJ2-7; TRBD1 agrees at 9 bases. The CDR3 contains 14 residues. V was pared by 3 bases and J by 5 bases, with 5 bases of the junction left unmatched. Germline CDR1 is WNHNN and CDR2 is SYGVQD (reference sequence). CDR3 sequence: CASSEGTGTNEQYF. The CDR3 DNA reads as TGCGCCAGCAGTGAAGGGACAGGGACTAACGAGCAGTACTTC.

This chain joins TRBV29-1 and TRBJ2-1, with 10 nucleotides matching TRBD2. CDR3 length: 15 amino acids. Unmatched junction bases numbered 7, after V lost 5 bases and J lost 3 bases. Germline V CDR1 and CDR2: SQVTM, ANQGSEA. This CDR3 is CSVISGGTLYNEQFF. In DNA, the CDR3 is TGCAGCGTTATTAGCGGGGGGACCCTCTACAATGAGCAGTTCTTC.

This clonotype was seen ten or more times. V is TRBV29-1 and J is TRBJ2-1; 8 bases are a match to TRBD1. Trimming removed 3 bases from V and 7 bases from J; junction bases left unmatched: 8. CDR3 length: 14 amino acids. Germline CDR1 SQVTM, CDR2 ANQGSEA. CDR3 in DNA: TGCAGCGTTGATTTGAGACAGGGGATGAATGAGCAGTTCTTC. Protein: CSVDLRQGMNEQFF.

V and J are TRBV28 and TRBJ2-7; TRBD2 aligns across 9 bases. Germline loops: CDR1 MDHEN, CDR2 SYDVKM. The CDR3 contains 16 residues. The V and J ends lost 4 bases and 7 bases, in that order; junction bases with no gene match: 14. CDR3 loop: CASSSYGTSISREQYF. The DNA of the CDR3 is TGTGCCAGCAGTTCCTATGGGACTAGCATCTCCCGGGAGCAGTACTTC.

In its sample, this clonotype was seen many times. V usage is TRBV20-1 and J usage is TRBJ2-7; 8 bases match TRBD1. This CDR3 is built from 14 residues. V dropped 6 bases and J dropped 8; count of bases not matched to a gene: 15. Germline CDR1 reads DFQATT; CDR2 reads SNEGSKA (reference sequence). DNA of the CDR3: TGCAGTGCAAAAAGACAGGGGCTGTACGACCAGCAGTACTTC. Translating it yields CSAKRQGLYDQQYF.